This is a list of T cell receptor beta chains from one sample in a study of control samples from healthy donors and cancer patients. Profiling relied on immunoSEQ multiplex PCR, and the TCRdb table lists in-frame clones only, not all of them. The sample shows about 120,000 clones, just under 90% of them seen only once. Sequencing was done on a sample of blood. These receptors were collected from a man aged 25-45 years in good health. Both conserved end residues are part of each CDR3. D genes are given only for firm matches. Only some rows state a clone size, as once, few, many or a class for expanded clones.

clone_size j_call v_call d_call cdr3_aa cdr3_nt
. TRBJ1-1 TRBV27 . CASSSQGGRPRAEAFF TGTGCCAGCAGTTCCCAAGGGGGACGGCCGCGGGCTGAAGCTTTCTTT
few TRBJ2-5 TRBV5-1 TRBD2 CASSLTSGAEWWYF TGCGCCAGCAGCTTGACTAGCGGGGCCGAGTGGTGGTACTTC
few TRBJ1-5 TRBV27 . CASSLGAEQPQHF TGTGCCAGCAGTTTAGGAGCCGAACAGCCCCAGCATTTT
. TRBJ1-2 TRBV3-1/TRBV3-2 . CASSQLDATKGYTF TGTGCCAGCAGCCAGCTGGACGCGACGAAGGGCTACACCTTC
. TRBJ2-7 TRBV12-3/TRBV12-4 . CASRLDSSYEQYF TGTGCCAGCAGGCTGGACAGCTCCTACGAGCAGTACTTC
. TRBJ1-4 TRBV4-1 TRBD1 CASSQVQRTGGDEKLFF TGCGCCAGCAGCCAAGTGCAGCGGACAGGGGGGGATGAAAAACTGTTTTTT
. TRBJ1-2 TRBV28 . CASSTDPRGGYTF TGTGCCAGCAGTACTGACCCGAGGGGTGGCTACACCTTC
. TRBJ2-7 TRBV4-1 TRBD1 CASSPDRDEQYF TGCGCCAGCAGCCCGGACAGGGACGAGCAGTACTTC
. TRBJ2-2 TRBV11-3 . CASSFFGGTGELFF TGTGCCAGCAGCTTTTTCGGTGGCACCGGGGAGCTGTTTTTT
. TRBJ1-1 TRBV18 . CASSPQGNTEAFF TGTGCCAGCTCACCACAAGGGAACACTGAAGCTTTCTTT
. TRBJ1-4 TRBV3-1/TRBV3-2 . CASSQDLRGVREKLFF TGTGCCAGCAGCCAAGATCTCAGGGGCGTGAGGGAAAAACTGTTTTTT
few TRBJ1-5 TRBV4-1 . CASSQDFAQPQHF TGCGCCAGCAGCCAAGATTTCGCTCAGCCCCAGCATTTT
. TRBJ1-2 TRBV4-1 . CASSQEISLGGYTF TGCGCCAGCAGCCAAGAAATCAGCTTGGGTGGCTACACCTTC
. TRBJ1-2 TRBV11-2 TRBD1 CASSSYRTGGKDGYTF TGTGCCAGCAGCTCCTACCGGACAGGGGGGAAGGATGGCTACACCTTC
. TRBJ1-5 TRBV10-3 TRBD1 CAISESTGGRQPQHF TGTGCCATCAGTGAGTCGACAGGGGGCAGACAGCCCCAGCATTTT
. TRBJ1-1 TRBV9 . CASSPLMNTEAFF TGTGCCAGCAGCCCCCTTATGAACACTGAAGCTTTCTTT
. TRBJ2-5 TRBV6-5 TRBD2 CASSSVSGGAVTQYF TGTGCCAGCAGTTCCGTAAGCGGGGGGGCTGTGACCCAGTACTTC
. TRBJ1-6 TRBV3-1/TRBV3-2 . CASSQGGDTNSPLHF TGTGCCAGCAGCCAAGGGGGGGATACCAATTCACCCCTCCACTTT
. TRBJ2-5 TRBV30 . CAFAFYQETQYF TGTGCTTTTGCGTTTTACCAAGAGACCCAGTACTTC
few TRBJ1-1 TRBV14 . CASSRGTGEAFF TGTGCCAGCAGCCGGGGGACGGGGGAAGCTTTCTTT
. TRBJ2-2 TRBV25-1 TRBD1 CASSGPGQTITGELFF TGTGCCAGCAGTGGTCCGGGACAGACAATCACCGGGGAGCTGTTTTTT
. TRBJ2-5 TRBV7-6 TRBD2 CASSPEQGLAGRQETQYF TGTGCCAGCAGCCCAGAACAGGGACTAGCGGGGAGACAAGAGACCCAGTACTTC
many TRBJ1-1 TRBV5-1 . CASSLGSDNTEAFF TGCGCCAGCAGCTTGGGGTCCGATAACACTGAAGCTTTCTTT
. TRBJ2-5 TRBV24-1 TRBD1 CATSDTRGQQETQYF TGTGCCACCAGTGATACGAGGGGGCAACAAGAGACCCAGTACTTC
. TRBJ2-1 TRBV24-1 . CATSDLGQGLYNEQFF TGTGCCACCAGTGATTTAGGTCAGGGACTCTACAATGAGCAGTTCTTC
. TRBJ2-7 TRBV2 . CASRGPTYEQYF TGTGCCAGCAGGGGCCCCACCTACGAGCAGTACTTC
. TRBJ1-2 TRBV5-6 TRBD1 CASSPTGTGYGYTF TGTGCCAGCAGCCCGACCGGGACAGGATATGGCTACACCTTC
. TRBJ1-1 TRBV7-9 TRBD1 CASSFGQGMNTEAFF TGTGCCAGCAGCTTTGGACAGGGGATGAACACTGAAGCTTTCTTT
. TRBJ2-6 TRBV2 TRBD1 CASTGTGPSGANVLTF TGTGCCAGTACGGGGACAGGGCCCTCTGGGGCCAACGTCCTGACTTTC
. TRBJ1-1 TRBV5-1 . CASSLVRGANTEAFF TGCGCCAGCAGCTTGGTTCGGGGTGCGAACACTGAAGCTTTCTTT
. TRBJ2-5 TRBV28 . CASSLPGERETQYF TGTGCCAGCAGTTTGCCCGGGGAGCGTGAGACCCAGTACTTC
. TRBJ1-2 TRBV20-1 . CSASSGGRLPNYGYTF TGCAGTGCCAGTAGTGGGGGACGATTGCCTAACTATGGCTACACCTTC
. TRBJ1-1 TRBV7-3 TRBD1 CASSRDRDTEAFF TGTGCCAGCAGCCGAGACAGGGACACTGAAGCTTTCTTT
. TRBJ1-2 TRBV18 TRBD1 CASSRMDRDYGYTF TGTGCCAGCTCCCGGATGGACAGGGACTATGGCTACACCTTC
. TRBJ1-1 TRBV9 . CASSPRLMNTEAFF TGTGCCAGCAGCCCACGACTTATGAACACTGAAGCTTTCTTT
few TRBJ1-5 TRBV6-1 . CASSETRSNQPQHF TGTGCCAGCAGTGAGACCAGGTCCAATCAGCCCCAGCATTTT
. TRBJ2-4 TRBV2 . CASSALGLALAKNIQYF TGTGCCAGCAGTGCCCTAGGACTGGCGCTAGCCAAAAACATTCAGTACTTC
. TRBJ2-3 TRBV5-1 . CASSLGGTQDTQYF TGCGCCAGCAGCTTGGGAGGGACCCAAGATACGCAGTATTTT
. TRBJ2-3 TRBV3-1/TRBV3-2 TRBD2 CASSQDPPSTSGGTDTQYF TGTGCCAGCAGCCAAGATCCTCCCTCGACTAGCGGGGGCACAGATACGCAGTATTTT
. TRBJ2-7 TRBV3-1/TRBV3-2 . CASSQGISATEQYF TGTGCCAGCAGCCAAGGAATATCGGCTACCGAGCAGTACTTC
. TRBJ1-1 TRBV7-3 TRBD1 CASSLNYRGRGEAFF TGTGCCAGCAGCTTAAACTACAGGGGCAGGGGTGAAGCTTTCTTT
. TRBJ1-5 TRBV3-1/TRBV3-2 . CASSQRGRSQPQHF TGTGCCAGCAGCCAACGAGGAAGGAGTCAGCCCCAGCATTTT
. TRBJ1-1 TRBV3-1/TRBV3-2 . CASSQGVSEAFF TGTGCCAGCAGCCAAGGAGTCAGTGAAGCTTTCTTT
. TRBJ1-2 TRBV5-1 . CASSSTANYGYTF TGCGCCAGCAGCTCCACAGCTAACTATGGCTACACCTTC
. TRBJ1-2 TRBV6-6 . CASSLTASNYGYTF TGTGCCAGCAGCCTTACAGCCTCTAACTATGGCTACACCTTC
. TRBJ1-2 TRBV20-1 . CSATSGYGYTF TGCAGTGCTACATCAGGGTATGGCTACACCTTC
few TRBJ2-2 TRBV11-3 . CASSLFGINTGELFF TGTGCCAGCAGCTTATTCGGGATTAACACCGGGGAGCTGTTTTTT
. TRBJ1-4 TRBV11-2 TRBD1 CASSEQGGGEKLFF TGTGCCAGCAGCGAACAGGGGGGGGGTGAAAAACTGTTTTTT
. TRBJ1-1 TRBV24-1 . CATSDTGSNTEAFF TGTGCCACCAGTGACACGGGCTCCAACACTGAAGCTTTCTTT
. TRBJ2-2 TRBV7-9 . CASRGPGFTGELFF TGTGCCAGCAGGGGACCAGGGTTCACCGGGGAGCTGTTTTTT
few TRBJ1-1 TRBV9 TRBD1 CASSVTGTANTEAFF TGTGCCAGCAGCGTAACCGGGACAGCGAACACTGAAGCTTTCTTT
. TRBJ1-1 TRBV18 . CASSPPGRTLKAFF TGTGCCAGCTCACCACCGGGCCGAACACTGAAAGCTTTCTTT